The subject of this entry is one T cell receptor beta chain. What it recognizes is unknown. This entry is derived from a study of post-analysis software for immune sequencing data. Study overall: Relapsing-remitting, secondary progressive and progressive-relapsing courses of multiple sclerosis were included.

Notes on the study in general: Strong co-clustering by F measure was evident for samples that had been prepared in the same batch. The study found significantly lower normalized Chao1 diversity in multiple sclerosis patients than in controls. Compared with controls, patients had more of about 5 TRBV segments, including TRBV5-6, TRBV5-1 and TRBV20-1.

CDR3 size: 14 residues. The junction had 2 bases not matched to a gene; V was cut back by 3 bases and J by 3 bases. Germline V gives CDR1 SQVTM, CDR2 ANQGSEA. Unique molecular identifiers were built into the TCR beta cDNA libraries. Once about 0.95 to 10 million T cells were used, about 490,000 cDNA molecules resulted. In TCRdb, the PCR reads were re-called with MiXCR into one record per CDR3 protein. Among approximately 730,000 distinct CDR3 sequences listed, roughly 27% were seen once. The sequence was collected from a girl aged 5 to 17 with multiple sclerosis. V and J are TRBV29-1 and TRBJ2-1, with 10 bases identical to TRBD1. The specimen sequenced was blood. The CDR3 reads CSVEGTGDYNEQFF. As DNA, the CDR3 is TGCAGCGTTGAGGGGACAGGGGACTACAATGAGCAGTTCTTC.